This T cell receptor beta chain was captured in a study of Graves' ophthalmopathy and Graves' hyperthyroidism (dated by TCRdb to 2017 to 2018). Background for the entire study: Peripheral blood was collected before any treatment was given, at the time of initial diagnosis. To tell Graves' ophthalmopathy apart from Graves' hyperthyroidism, and to predict which patients would progress to ophthalmopathy, the study relied on TCR beta repertoire signatures. In total, some 140 blood samples were TCR-sequenced: fewer than 50 ophthalmopathy, over 70 hyperthyroidism and roughly 17 hyperthyroidism-to-ophthalmopathy patients. To explore V-J signatures that separate ophthalmopathy from hyperthyroidism, a discovery set of 95 to 100 patients was enrolled, consisting of 43 with ophthalmopathy and roughly 60 with stable hyperthyroidism. The independent validation cohort included about 19 hyperthyroidism patients plus 17 patients who later progressed from hyperthyroidism to ophthalmopathy. T-cell repertoires of thyroid tissue and blood were compared in a handful of hyperthyroidism patients. After sampling, hyperthyroidism patients received methimazole starting at 30 mg daily, and ophthalmopathy patients received high-dose intravenous methylprednisolone.

Ophthalmopathy patients had moderately to severely active disease, Clinical Activity Score of at least 3, NOSPECS grade of at least 4, and disease duration under 3 months. Patients with other autoimmune diseases, uncontrolled infections, pregnancy or lactation were excluded. Diagnosis was based on clinical symptoms, serum thyroxine, TRAb, thyroid ultrasound and orbital computed tomography. Using Ficoll-Paque density gradient centrifugation, PBMCs were isolated from 9.5 to 10 ml of fresh peripheral blood. Total RNA was extracted with Trizol reagent and quality-checked on an Agilent 2100 Bioanalyzer. Compared with germline, V lacks 1 base and J lacks 7 bases; bases without a gene match: 4. Via the germline V gene, CDR1 is SGHTA and CDR2 FQGNSA. There are 14 amino acids in the CDR3, from cysteine to phenylalanine inclusive. Only the CDR3 portion is preserved as DNA: 42 bases, with reading frame beginning at the first base.

The full study reports these points: In validation, the model predicted ophthalmopathy progression with less than 71% sensitivity and about 77% specificity; fewer than 15 predicted patients were CT-confirmed with GO in a median of about 6.2 months. Among expanded thyroid clonotypes with frequency above 0.001, most also showed up in blood, which suggests that blood repertoires may reflect the thyroid immune response. Sample size was not predetermined statistically, and investigators were not blinded to group allocation. In cross-validation, the 13-signature model distinguished ophthalmopathy from stable hyperthyroidism with nearly 90% sensitivity and 81.08% specificity, and in the test set the corresponding values were roughly 80% and 76%.

For repertoire sequencing, the TCR beta CDR3 regions were amplified from RNA transcripts. HTBI primers and the Qiagen OneStep RT-PCR kit were used in a first-round RT-PCR, which was followed by a second-round multiplex PCR, size selection and purification. Libraries were sequenced paired-end with 100 bp reads on an Illumina HiSeq2000. The authors processed their data as follows. SOAPnuke was used to process the reads, throwing out any read that had adapters, had uncalled bases, had a mean Phred below 15, or lacked an exact constant-primer or identifier match. COPE v1.2.5 was used to merge the high-quality paired reads. Each unique nucleotide sequence was defined as a clonotype, and clonotypes were aligned to IMGT TRB V, D and J references with MiTCR v1.1. The analysis was limited to V-J combinations with a frequency above 0.0001, which together covered about 99% of repertoires. A TCR clonal expansion and chaos score per V-J combination was defined as the ratio of F50 clonal expansion to chaos observed in the TCRdist matrix. Features were reduced by Welch's t-statistics and random forest to over 10 V-J combinations, which fed a naive Bayes classifier. Thyroid-blood repertoire similarity was quantified with the Morisita-Horn index. Through fastp at Q25 and MiXCR, TCRdb rebuilt clones from the public reads, retaining in-frame beta chains. Rows with one shared CDR3 protein collapse into an entry with the most common genes and DNA. TCRdb, not the original authors, processed these V and J calls. This sample gives about 700,000 distinct CDR3 sequences in total; approximately 40% of them show up just once. 40% to 55% of the sample rests with the top ten.

This clonotype was detected many times. Its antigen is currently not known. Nothing much larger sits one base from this clone, and base qualities are not available. The sample comprised peripheral blood. This TCR derives from an adult man with Graves' ophthalmopathy. The rearranged segments are TRBV7-2 and TRBJ1-5, and 7 junctional nucleotides match TRBD1. The CDR3 here reads CASSLDRGGQPQHF. The nucleotide sequence is given as TGTGCCAGCAGCTTAGACAGGGGCGGGCAGCCCCAGCATTTT.